These 15 T cell receptor beta chains originate from one sample sequenced in a study of response to subunit inactivated influenza vaccine (dated by TCRdb to between 2017 and 2018). The method behind the library was RT-PCR. The listed sequencing device is Illumina HiSeq 2500. TCRdb's own reprocessing of the public reads used fastp at Q25 and MiXCR and kept productive beta chains. Merged by CDR3 protein, the rows form single entries marked with the most common genes and DNA. Counted in this sample were about 700,000 distinct CDR3 sequences; approximately 15% of them appeared once. The ten largest clones add up to 5.5% to 7% of the sample. The specimen was PBMCs from blood, collected 14 to 15 days before vaccination. These receptors were obtained from a man between 45 and 60 years old who received an inactivated influenza vaccine. Donor details come from another sample of the same person, matched by shared clones.

The chain links TRBV5-1 to TRBJ1-6, with no clear D. Germline-derived CDR1 and CDR2 are SGHRS and YFSETQ. V lost 0 bases and J lost 10, with 17 bases in between. The CDR3 spans 16 residues. The CDR3 DNA follows: TGCGCCAGCAGCTTGGCCCAGACGGGAACCAGGTCACCCCTCCACTTT. Protein: CASSLAQTGTRSPLHF.

This clonotype came up many times. The V call is TRBV15, the J call TRBJ2-5; TRBD2 agrees at 12 bases. The CDR3 extends over 18 amino acids. CDR1 LNHNV and CDR2 YYDKDF come from the germline V gene (reference sequence). V was clipped by 1 base and J by 2 bases; unmatched bases: 8. The CDR3 sequence is CATSRAPSGTSGQETQYF. The CDR3, as DNA: TGTGCCACCAGCAGAGCCCCTTCCGGGACTAGCGGGCAAGAGACCCAGTACTTC.

This chain's CDR3 is CASSRPRTGAYEQYF. The CDR3 DNA reads as TGTGCCAGCAGCCGCCCAAGGACAGGGGCCTACGAGCAGTACTTC. The chain combines TRBV12-3 or TRBV12-4 with TRBJ2-7, with 9 bases matching TRBD1. Trimming at V came to 6 bases and at J to 2 bases, leaving 8 bases not matched to a gene. This CDR3 spans 15 amino acids.

The chain's CDR3 is CASSTGGSSLGNTEAFF. The DNA of the CDR3 is TGCGCCAGCAGCACAGGGGGGTCCTCGCTAGGGAACACTGAAGCTTTCTTT. The gene calls are TRBV5-1 and TRBJ1-1, with 8 positions matching TRBD1. Germline lookup yields CDR1 SGHRS and CDR2 YFSETQ. V lost 4 bases, J lost 1 base, and 12 bases stayed unmatched. The CDR3 has 17 residues. Using reference TRBV5-1 and TRBJ1-1 for the parts outside the CDR3, the full variable domain is KAGVTQTPRYLIKTRGQQVTLSCSPISGHRSVSWYQQTPGQGLQFLFEYFSETQRNKGNFPGRFSGRQFSNSRSEMNVSTLELGDSALYLCASSTGGSSLGNTEAFFGQGTRLTVV.

In its sample, this clonotype was seen many times. V usage is TRBV6-5 and J usage is TRBJ1-3; no firm D call. CDR3 length: 14 residues. Per germline, CDR1 MNHEY and CDR2 SVGAGI. V dropped 2 bases and J dropped 0 bases, with 5 bases sitting between them. CDR3 sequence (DNA): TGTGCCAGCAGTTACGCACTCTCTGGAAACACCATATATTTT. It encodes CASSYALSGNTIYF.

This clonotype was counted between two and nine times. The V call is TRBV27, the J call TRBJ2-1, with D unclear. V lost 0 bases to trimming and J lost 5 bases, with 14 bases between them. This CDR3 spans 16 amino acids. From germline, CDR1 is MNHEY and CDR2 SMNVEV (reference sequence). Here the CDR3 reads CASSLSKERKDNEQFF. The CDR3 nucleotides are TGTGCCAGCAGTTTATCGAAGGAGCGAAAAGACAATGAGCAGTTCTTC.

The gene calls are TRBV18 and TRBJ2-1; 11 bases match TRBD2. Looked up from germline, CDR1 is KGHSH and CDR2 is LQKENI. This CDR3 has 16 amino acids. The junction had 2 bases not matched to a gene; V was cut back by 0 bases and J by 4 bases. The CDR3 sequence is CASSPPLAGGYNEQFF. For the CDR3, the DNA is TGTGCCAGCTCACCACCCCTAGCGGGGGGTTACAATGAGCAGTTCTTC.

The chain employs TRBV5-6 and TRBJ2-1; no firm D call. Between the trimmed V and J ends, which lost 1 base and 6 bases, there was a span of 17 bases. The CDR3 runs to 16 residues. Germline V gene lookup returns CDR1 SGHDT and CDR2 YYEEEE. CDR3 DNA sequence: TGTGCCAGCAGCTTGTGGAGCTTCCTTGGTGGCAATGAGCAGTTCTTC. It codes for CASSLWSFLGGNEQFF.

This clonotype was counted only a few times. The chain carries TRBV20-1 and TRBJ2-7, with a tentative D call TRBD2 (6 bases). The germline CDR1 and CDR2 sequences are DFQATT and SNEGSKA (reference sequence). Trimming stripped 5 bases from V and 5 bases from J, with 22 bases between. The CDR3 extends over 15 amino acids. The DNA for the CDR3 is TGCAGTGCTCCGATTCCGGGACTCAAACGTCACGAGCAGTACTTC. It codes for CSAPIPGLKRHEQYF.

This clonotype was seen a few times. The V gene is TRBV15, the J gene TRBJ1-2, with D tentatively TRBD1 (6 bases). This CDR3 region has 15 residues. V was trimmed by 5 bases and J by 2 bases, leaving 15 bases between them. Germline CDR1 LNHNV, CDR2 YYDKDF (reference sequence). The CDR3 sequence is CATSFKGVSNYGYTF. As DNA, the CDR3 is TGTGCCACCAGCTTTAAGGGGGTTTCCAACTATGGCTACACCTTC.

In this sample, this clonotype turned up a few times. The rearrangement uses TRBV18 and TRBJ2-1; 8 positions match TRBD2. Per the germline V gene, CDR1 is KGHSH and CDR2 is LQKENI. The CDR3 runs to 14 residues. V was pared by 0 bases and J by 6 bases, with 1 base of the junction left unmatched. The CDR3 sequence: CASSPPLAGNEQFF. CDR3 nucleotides: TGTGCCAGCTCACCACCCCTAGCGGGCAATGAGCAGTTCTTC.

This clonotype has a count of ten or more. This chain connects TRBV5-1 to TRBJ1-1, with unresolved D. V gave up 4 bases and J gave up 1 base, with 11 bases separating them. Germline CDR1 and CDR2: SGHRS and YFSETQ. CDR3 length: 14 residues. CDR3 sequence: CASSPVLSNTEAFF. The CDR3 nucleotides are TGCGCCAGCAGCCCCGTTTTGTCGAACACTGAAGCTTTCTTT.

This chain joins TRBV20-1 and TRBJ1-2; perhaps TRBD1 as D (6 bases). CDR3 size: 15 residues. V was pared by 6 bases and J by 4 bases, with 21 bases between. CDR1 and CDR2 (germline): DFQATT, SNEGSKA (reference sequence). CDR3 bases: TGCAGTGCCGCCAAACAGGGCAGGTATGGCTATGGCTACACCTTC. Protein: CSAAKQGRYGYGYTF.

This clonotype occurred many times. V gene TRBV7-2 combines with J gene TRBJ2-1; TRBD1 is a possible D gene (6 bases). This CDR3 has 13 amino acids. Germline-derived CDR1 and CDR2 are SGHTA and FQGNSA. Trimming took 4 bases from V and 6 from J, leaving 10 bases between them. Written as DNA, the CDR3 is TGTGCCAGCAGCTCCGGACAGTTCAATGAGCAGTTCTTC. This gives the protein CASSSGQFNEQFF.

This clonotype was detected a few times. V usage is TRBV12-3 or TRBV12-4 and J usage is TRBJ1-5, with TRBD1 matching over 8 bases. Trimming removed 5 bases from V and 3 bases from J; junction bases left unmatched: 9. The length of the CDR3 is 16 residues. Here the CDR3 DNA reads TGTGCCAGCAGTAGAACGACAGGGGTTCACAATCAGCCCCAGCATTTT. Translation: CASSRTTGVHNQPQHF.